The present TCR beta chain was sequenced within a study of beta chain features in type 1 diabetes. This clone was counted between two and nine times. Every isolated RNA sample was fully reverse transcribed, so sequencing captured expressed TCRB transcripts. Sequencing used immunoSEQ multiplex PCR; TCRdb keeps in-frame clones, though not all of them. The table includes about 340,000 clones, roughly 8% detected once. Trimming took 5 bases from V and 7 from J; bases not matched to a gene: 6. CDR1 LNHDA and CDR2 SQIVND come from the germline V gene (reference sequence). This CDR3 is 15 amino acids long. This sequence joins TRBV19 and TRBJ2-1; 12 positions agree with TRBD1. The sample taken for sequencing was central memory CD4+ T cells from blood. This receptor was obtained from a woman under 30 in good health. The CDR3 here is CASSQEGQGANEQFF. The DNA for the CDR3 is TGTGCCAGTAGTCAAGAGGGACAGGGGGCGAATGAGCAGTTCTTC.